This is a list of T cell receptor beta chains from one sample in a study of CD8 T cells in ankylosing spondylitis. TCRdb itself ran the 5' RACE reads through MiXCR, one entry per CDR3 protein. The table includes about 140,000 distinct CDR3 sequences, approximately 32% detected once. The specimen sequenced was synovial fluid, either unsorted or a sorted T cell fraction (not recorded which). All receptors come from a male donor with ankylosing spondylitis. Each CDR3 is given with its conserved first and last residue. The D gene is left open where the match is weak. Clone size appears in some rows only: once, few, many, or a class for an expanded clone.

D	V	size	J	CDR3	DNA
.	TRBV12-5	.	TRBJ2-2	CASGFVRGSGTGELFF	TGTGCTAGTGGTTTTGTTCGGGGGTCGGGCACCGGGGAGCTGTTTTTT
.	TRBV3-1	few	TRBJ1-4	CASSQDLYTNEKLFF	TGTGCCAGCAGCCAAGACCTTTACACGAATGAAAAACTGTTTTTT
TRBD1	TRBV2	few	TRBJ1-6	CASSDRQGGLSPLHF	TGTGCCAGCAGTGACCGACAGGGAGGACTTTCACCCCTCCACTTT
TRBD1	TRBV10-3	.	TRBJ1-1	CAISDPPGQNEAFF	TGTGCCATCAGTGACCCCCCGGGACAGAATGAAGCTTTCTTT
TRBD2	TRBV20-1	few	TRBJ2-1	CSALTGLAGYNEQFF	TGCAGTGCCCTAACGGGACTAGCGGGATACAATGAGCAGTTCTTC
.	TRBV7-9	.	TRBJ1-1	CASSLIGESQAFF	TGTGCCAGCAGCTTGATTGGGGAATCACAAGCTTTCTTT
.	TRBV20-1	many	TRBJ1-6	CSARGVSYNSPLHF	TGCAGTGCCCGGGGGGTGTCCTATAATTCACCCCTCCACTTT
TRBD2	TRBV6-2/TRBV6-3	.	TRBJ2-1	CASSYSGLAGRGRAYNEQFF	TGTGCCAGCAGTTACTCGGGACTAGCGGGAAGGGGCAGGGCCTACAATGAGCAGTTCTTC
.	TRBV6-2/TRBV6-3	few	TRBJ2-7	CASSYAGRDEQYF	TGTGCCAGCAGTTACGCCGGGCGAGACGAGCAGTACTTC
.	TRBV5-1	.	TRBJ1-5	CASSLEGRGNQPQHF	TGCGCCAGCAGCTTGGAGGGACGGGGGAATCAGCCCCAGCATTTT
.	TRBV12-3/TRBV12-4	few	TRBJ2-1	CASSPQFPNEQFF	TGTGCCAGCAGTCCCCAGTTTCCGAATGAGCAGTTCTTC
.	TRBV4-2	few	TRBJ2-3	CASSQLGVDTQYF	TGTGCCAGCAGCCAGCTAGGTGTCGATACGCAGTATTTT
.	TRBV6-1	.	TRBJ1-5	CASTESWLQPQHF	TGTGCCAGCACCGAATCGTGGCTTCAGCCCCAGCATTTT
.	TRBV7-9	few	TRBJ1-2	CASSLFSDYGYTF	TGTGCCAGCAGCTTATTCTCCGACTATGGCTACACCTTC
.	TRBV28	.	TRBJ1-6	CASSFSDRRNSPLHF	TGTGCCAGCAGTTTCTCTGACAGAAGGAATTCACCCCTCCACTTT
.	TRBV20-1	.	TRBJ1-4	CSALVATNEKLFF	TGCAGTGCCCTAGTTGCAACTAATGAAAAACTGTTTTTT
.	TRBV2	.	TRBJ2-2	CATGASNTGELFF	TGTGCCACGGGGGCTTCGAACACCGGGGAGCTGTTTTTT
TRBD1	TRBV5-1	few	TRBJ1-2	CASRQGQTNLNYGYTF	TGCGCCAGCAGGCAGGGACAGACCAACCTAAACTATGGCTACACCTTC
.	TRBV6-1	many	TRBJ2-1	CAAAAGIGPTEQFF	TGTGCGGCAGCGGCGGGTATCGGACCTACTGAGCAGTTCTTC
.	TRBV5-1	few	TRBJ2-2	CASSNSGAGELFF	TGCGCCAGCAGCAACTCAGGGGCCGGGGAGCTGTTTTTT
.	TRBV2	.	TRBJ2-6	CASSDVRSSGANVLTF	TGTGCCAGCAGTGACGTCCGGAGCTCTGGGGCCAACGTCCTGACTTTC
.	TRBV5-6	many	TRBJ1-1	CASSLANTEAFF	TGTGCCAGCAGCTTAGCGAACACTGAAGCTTTCTTT
.	TRBV12-3/TRBV12-4	many	TRBJ1-1	CASSRGNEAFF	TGTGCCAGCAGTCGAGGCAATGAAGCTTTCTTT
TRBD2	TRBV6-1	.	TRBJ2-6	CASSQGTSGRAVKGANVLTF	TGTGCCAGCAGTCAAGGGACTAGCGGGAGGGCTGTGAAAGGGGCCAACGTCCTGACTTTC
.	TRBV5-1	.	TRBJ2-1	CASSEVLGLGANEQFF	TGCGCCAGCAGCGAAGTATTAGGGTTGGGAGCGAATGAGCAGTTCTTC
.	TRBV20-1	many	TRBJ1-2	CSARENGINYGYTF	TGCAGTGCTAGGGAGAACGGAATTAACTATGGCTACACCTTC
.	TRBV11-2	.	TRBJ1-1	CASSRWRDNTEAFF	TGTGCCAGCAGCAGGTGGAGGGACAACACTGAAGCTTTCTTT
.	TRBV18	.	TRBJ1-1	CASSPGRNMNTEAFF	TGTGCCAGCTCCCCGGGACGGAACATGAACACTGAAGCTTTCTTT
TRBD2	TRBV20-1	.	TRBJ2-3	CSASGGGLGTDTQYF	TGCAGTGCTAGCGGCGGGGGGCTGGGCACAGATACGCAGTATTTT
TRBD1	TRBV6-1	.	TRBJ2-3	CASRPGGAVTQYF	TGTGCCAGCAGGCCAGGGGGTGCAGTTACGCAGTATTTT
TRBD1	TRBV3-1	.	TRBJ1-6	CASSQETGHNSPLHF	TGTGCCAGCAGCCAAGAGACAGGGCATAATTCACCCCTCCACTTT
TRBD1	TRBV24-1	.	TRBJ2-7	CATQGQGTYEQYF	TGTGCCACCCAAGGACAGGGGACCTACGAGCAGTACTTC
TRBD2	TRBV7-6	.	TRBJ2-5	CASSLRGGEETQYF	TGTGCCAGCAGCTTACGTGGGGGGGAAGAGACCCAGTACTTC
TRBD1	TRBV5-1	many	TRBJ2-5	CASSVGTVQETQYF	TGCGCCAGCAGCGTCGGGACAGTCCAAGAGACCCAGTACTTC
.	TRBV6-6	few	TRBJ2-7	CAAGTPTYEQYF	TGTGCCGCGGGGACGCCCACCTACGAGCAGTACTTC
.	TRBV20-1	.	TRBJ1-1	CSARSLSGGTEAFF	TGCAGTGCTAGAAGTTTATCGGGCGGCACTGAAGCTTTCTTT
.	TRBV20-1	many	TRBJ2-1	CSAGLQGGDNEQFF	TGCAGTGCTGGACTACAGGGTGGAGACAATGAGCAGTTCTTC
.	TRBV7-2	.	TRBJ1-3	CASSLEGFVGNTIYF	TGTGCCAGCAGCTTAGAGGGTTTCGTCGGTAACACCATATATTTT
TRBD2	TRBV18	.	TRBJ2-1	CASSLLGLAGDEQFF	TGTGCCAGCTCACTACTCGGACTAGCGGGGGATGAGCAGTTCTTC
.	TRBV28	many	TRBJ1-4	CASVWALGGKLFF	TGTGCCAGCGTCTGGGCTCTGGGCGGGAAACTGTTTTTT
TRBD2	TRBV10-1	.	TRBJ2-1	CASSESKSGGSYNEQFF	TGCGCCAGCAGTGAGTCAAAGAGCGGGGGGAGCTACAATGAGCAGTTCTTC
.	TRBV4-1	few	TRBJ1-5	CASSQVDTRDQPQHF	TGCGCCAGCAGCCAAGTGGACACCCGGGATCAGCCCCAGCATTTT
.	TRBV10-3	few	TRBJ2-7	CAIGSRTEQYF	TGTGCCATCGGCTCTAGGACGGAGCAGTACTTC
.	TRBV28	medium-sized	TRBJ1-2	CALRTQRGYTF	TGTGCACTCCGAACCCAGCGCGGCTACACCTTC
.	TRBV5-1	many	TRBJ1-1	CASSRDPLGMTFF	TGCGCCAGCAGCCGGGACCCCCTGGGCATGACTTTCTTT
.	TRBV29-1	.	TRBJ1-2	CSVALGGTNSYGYTF	TGCAGCGTTGCGTTGGGGGGGACCAACTCCTATGGCTACACCTTC
.	TRBV20-1	.	TRBJ2-5	CSASKSGTQYF	TGCAGTGCTAGTAAATCTGGGACCCAGTACTTC
.	TRBV4-1	.	TRBJ2-2	CASSQGWLAETGTGELFF	TGCGCCAGCAGCCAAGGGTGGTTAGCGGAAACGGGGACCGGGGAGCTGTTTTTT
.	TRBV5-1	.	TRBJ1-5	CANDTSGSQHF	TGCGCCAACGACACCTCGGGTTCCCAGCATTTT
.	TRBV7-2	.	TRBJ2-3	CASSSTATDTQYF	TGTGCCAGCAGCTCCACAGCTACAGATACGCAGTATTTT
TRBD1	TRBV27	.	TRBJ1-2	CASKGQYYGYTF	TGTGCCAGCAAGGGACAGTACTATGGCTACACCTTC
TRBD2	TRBV7-9	few	TRBJ2-1	CASSRGTSGRMNEQFF	TGTGCCAGCAGCCGAGGGACTAGCGGGAGGATGAATGAGCAGTTCTTC
TRBD2	TRBV20-1	.	TRBJ2-7	CSARQAGGMDEQYF	TGCAGTGCTAGACAGGCGGGAGGGATGGACGAGCAGTACTTC
TRBD2	TRBV7-3	.	TRBJ2-2	CASSFTSGTGELFF	TGTGCCAGCAGCTTTACTAGCGGCACCGGGGAGCTGTTTTTT
.	TRBV18	.	TRBJ2-5	CASSPFREGETQYF	TGTGCCAGCTCACCGTTCAGGGAAGGAGAGACCCAGTACTTC
TRBD1	TRBV7-2	.	TRBJ1-1	CASSSRGQGMMNTEAFF	TGTGCCAGCAGCTCTAGGGGACAGGGCATGATGAACACTGAAGCTTTCTTT